Listed below are T cell receptor beta chains from one sample, sequenced in a study of CD8+ T cells in alopecia areata. The table came from immunoSEQ multiplex PCR; TCRdb's copy has only in-frame clones and leaves some out. This table has over 150,000 clones, roughly 50% appearing once. This sample comprised CD8+ T cells sorted from blood, obtained at week 24, from a patient treated with tofacitinib. The receptors shown here come from a human donor with alopecia areata. CDR3s include the opening cysteine and the closing phenylalanine or tryptophan. The D gene is left open where the match is weak. Expanded clones are given a class, and other clones once, few, many or no size at all.

>TRBV7-9|TRBJ1-5|-|-
TGTGCCAGCAGCTTAGAATGGGATCAGCCCCAGCATTTT
CASSLEWDQPQHF
>TRBV7-2|TRBJ2-7|TRBD2|few
TGTGCCAGCAGCTTAGGCGGGGGGTATTACGAGCAGTACTTC
CASSLGGGYYEQYF
>TRBV29-1|TRBJ2-7|-|-
TGCAGCGTAACAGGTTTTCCCGGCGAGCAGTACTTC
CSVTGFPGEQYF
>TRBV5-6|TRBJ2-3|TRBD2|once
TGTGCCAGCAGTGGGACTAGCGGGGGAAACACAGATACGCAGTATTTT
CASSGTSGGNTDTQYF
>TRBV15|TRBJ2-2|-|few
TGTGCCACCAGCAGAGTTCGCCGGGGGGCCACCGGGGAGCTGTTTTTT
CATSRVRRGATGELFF
>TRBV4-3|TRBJ1-2|-|few
TGCGCCAGCAGCCCGAGTAGAGCTAACTATGGCTACACCTTC
CASSPSRANYGYTF
>TRBV5-1|TRBJ1-1|-|medium-sized
TGCGCCAGCAGCTACTCGGCTTCGGACACGATTTTCACTGAAGCTTTCTTT
CASSYSASDTIFTEAFF
>TRBV27|TRBJ1-5|TRBD1|-
TGTGCCAGCAGCCCCGGACAGGGGATCCCCCCCCAGCATTTT
CASSPGQGIPPQHF
>TRBV29-1|TRBJ2-3|-|-
TGCAGCGTTGTTGGACACTTGAGTACAGATACGCAGTATTTT
CSVVGHLSTDTQYF
>TRBV12-5|TRBJ2-7|TRBD1|-
TGTGCTAGTGGTTTGGGGACAGGCGAGCAGTACTTC
CASGLGTGEQYF
>TRBV6-5|TRBJ2-2|TRBD1|few
TGTGCCAGCAGTCCCGGGACAGGGGAAACCGGGGAGCTGTTTTTT
CASSPGTGETGELFF
>TRBV5-4|TRBJ2-1|-|-
TGTGCCAGCAGCATCACCGGGACCGATAATTACAATGAGCAGTTCTTC
CASSITGTDNYNEQFF
>TRBV2|TRBJ2-7|TRBD2|-
TGTGCCAGCACTACCTCTGGACTAGCGGGGGATTCCTACGAGCAGTACTTC
CASTTSGLAGDSYEQYF
>TRBV7-8|TRBJ2-2|TRBD1|few
TGTGCCAGCAGCTTAGGCAGGGGGACCGGGGAGCTGTTTTTT
CASSLGRGTGELFF
>TRBV4-3|TRBJ1-1|-|-
TGCGCCAGCAGCCAAGGTGCCAGGGAAGCTTTCTTT
CASSQGAREAFF
>TRBV7-9|TRBJ2-3|TRBD2|-
TGTGCCAGCACCCGGGAGGCGGGAAGCACAGATACGCAGTATTTT
CASTREAGSTDTQYF
>TRBV30|TRBJ2-2|TRBD2|-
TGTGCCTCCCCGCGGGGGGCTCGTACCGGGGAGCTGTTTTTT
CASPRGARTGELFF
>TRBV27|TRBJ2-1|-|-
TGTGCCAGCAGTTCGCCCTTGGGAGAGCAGTTCTTC
CASSSPLGEQFF
>TRBV20-1|TRBJ1-2|-|-
TGCAGTGCTAGTGGCTACACCTTC
CSASGYTF
>TRBV13|TRBJ2-7|-|-
TGTGCCAGCACCTCGACGGGTGGGGGGAGCGAGCAGTACTTC
CASTSTGGGSEQYF
>TRBV6-5|TRBJ1-2|-|-
TGTGCCAGCAGTTATGGGGGGGCGAATGGCTACACCTTC
CASSYGGANGYTF
>TRBV11-3|TRBJ2-1|-|-
TGTGCCAGCAGCCCCCCTTTACCACGGTCCTACAATGAGCAGTTCTTC
CASSPPLPRSYNEQFF
>TRBV13|TRBJ1-6|-|-
TGTGCCAGCAGGGATACAGGGTCACCCCTCCACTTT
CASRDTGSPLHF
>TRBV6-5|TRBJ1-1|-|-
TGTGCCAGCAGTTACTCCCGAAACACTGAAGCTTTCTTT
CASSYSRNTEAFF
>TRBV4-3|TRBJ2-7|-|-
TGCGCCAGCAGCCAAGATCCCGGGGGAACCTACGAGCAGTACTTC
CASSQDPGGTYEQYF
>TRBV5-6|TRBJ2-7|-|-
TGTGCCAGCAGCTTTGGGACAACCTCCTACGAGCAGTACTTC
CASSFGTTSYEQYF
>TRBV14|TRBJ1-1|-|-
TGTGCCAGCAGCCTGACACCCAACACTGAAGCTTTCTTT
CASSLTPNTEAFF
>TRBV29-1|TRBJ1-1|-|-
TGCAGCGTCAGGGGGAACACTGAAGCTTTCTTT
CSVRGNTEAFF
>TRBV4-3|TRBJ2-7|-|-
TGCGCCAGCAGCCAAGACTTGGGGAGCTACGAGCAGTACTTC
CASSQDLGSYEQYF
>TRBV29-1|TRBJ2-3|TRBD2|-
TGCAGCGTTGTATTAGCGGGGGGGCCTGGGACAGATACGCAGTATTTT
CSVVLAGGPGTDTQYF
>TRBV29-1|TRBJ1-1|-|-
TGCAGCGTCTCACAAGGTAACGTCCTGGGCACTGAAGCTTTCTTT
CSVSQGNVLGTEAFF
>TRBV6-5|TRBJ1-2|-|-
TGTGCCAGCAACGGTGGCTATGGCTACACCTTC
CASNGGYGYTF
>TRBV29-1|TRBJ1-1|-|-
TGCAGCGCACGGACTGGGAACACTGAAGCTTTCTTT
CSARTGNTEAFF
>TRBV7-9|TRBJ1-2|-|few
TGTGCCAGCAGCTCGGACGGCGGACCGATCTATGGCTACACCTTC
CASSSDGGPIYGYTF
>TRBV2|TRBJ2-3|-|-
TGTGCCAGCAGTGAAGCGACAGGACGCGGCACAGATACGCAGTATTTT
CASSEATGRGTDTQYF
>TRBV12-5|TRBJ1-2|-|-
TGTGCTAGTGATGCGGACAGCTTCTATGGCTACACCTTC
CASDADSFYGYTF
>TRBV14|TRBJ1-2|-|few
TGTGCCAGCAGCCAACGGACGGATTATGGCTACACCTTC
CASSQRTDYGYTF
>TRBV27|TRBJ1-4|TRBD1|-
TGTGCCAGCAGGGGGACAGCAACTAATGAAAAACTGTTTTTT
CASRGTATNEKLFF
>TRBV7-8|TRBJ1-2|-|-
TGTGCCAGCAGCTTAAGTCCGGGGGGCGAAGGCTACACCTTC
CASSLSPGGEGYTF
>TRBV7-9|TRBJ1-2|-|-
TGTGCCAGCAGCCCCCCGGGGGCAGGGAGCTATGGCTACACCTTC
CASSPPGAGSYGYTF
>TRBV4-3|TRBJ2-1|-|few
TGCGCCAGCAGCCAAGATTTAGGGGATGAGCAGTTCTTC
CASSQDLGDEQFF